This T cell receptor (beta chain) was sequenced in a study of cytomegalovirus exposure and HLA in healthy donors. J was trimmed by 0 bases and V by 4 bases; bases with no gene match: 4. CDR1 and CDR2 (germline): SGHKS, YYEKEE (reference sequence). This CDR3 has 15 amino acids. PCR primers comprised 60 Vbeta and 13 Jbeta primers. Method: immunoSEQ multiplex PCR; TCRdb's copy keeps in-frame clones and lacks some. The sample gives 180,000 or so clones, roughly 80% of which show up once; about 1.3% is in the top ten. In regard to this clone: Its antigen remains unidentified.

Study results and caveats: A later analysis linked a missense DCLRE1C variant to TCR beta V- and J-gene trimming. Immune exposure was documented only through CMV serostatus.

The sample consisted of PBMCs. The clonotype comes from a girl between 5 and 17 years old in good health and CMV-seropositive. The V and J genes are TRBV5-5 and TRBJ1-5; 7 nucleotides agree with TRBD1. The CDR3, as DNA: TGTGCCAGCAGCGTGAGACAGGGTAGCAATCAGCCCCAGCATTTT. Encoded protein: CASSVRQGSNQPQHF.